A selection of T cell receptor beta chains follows, all from one sample in a study of T cell changes during pregnancy in multiple sclerosis. Profiled with immunoSEQ multiplex PCR; TCRdb holds only in-frame clones, not every one. The data hold approximately 100,000 clones, with approximately 90% observed a single time. The specimen comprised peripheral blood, sampled after pregnancy. These TCRs come from a female donor with multiple sclerosis, enrolled in a pregnancy study. Each CDR3 is given with its conserved first and last residue. A D gene is named only where the DNA matches it firmly. Not all rows give a size; the values are once, few, many and, for expanded clones, a class.

TRBV19	TRBD1	TRBJ1-5	NA	TGTGCCAGTAGTCGACAGGGACGTTATCAGCCCCAGCATTTT	CASSRQGRYQPQHF
TRBV5-1	TRBD2	TRBJ2-1	NA	TGCGCCACGACAATGACTAGCGGGGCTGTCAATGAGCAGTTCTTC	CATTMTSGAVNEQFF
TRBV14	NA	TRBJ2-2	NA	TGTGCCAGCAGCCAAGTGGCTAGCCAAGCCGGGGAGCTGTTTTTT	CASSQVASQAGELFF
TRBV5-4	NA	TRBJ1-3	NA	TGTGCCAGCAGCTTGAGAGGGGGTGGAAACACCATATATTTT	CASSLRGGGNTIYF
TRBV11-2	NA	TRBJ2-7	NA	TGTGCCAGCAGCTTAGTAGGCAGGGCTGACGAGCAGTACTTC	CASSLVGRADEQYF
TRBV6-1	TRBD2	TRBJ2-1	NA	TGTGCCAGCAGTGAATTGGCTAGCGGACACAATGAGCAGTTCTTC	CASSELASGHNEQFF
TRBV7-9	TRBD1	TRBJ2-7	NA	TGTGCCAGCAGCTTGGGACAGGGTTTTTTATACGAGCAGTACTTC	CASSLGQGFLYEQYF
TRBV10-3	TRBD2	TRBJ2-1	NA	TGTGCCATCAATCACGGACTAGCGGGAGAGGGGCCAGAGCAGTTCTTC	CAINHGLAGEGPEQFF
TRBV28	TRBD1	TRBJ2-7	NA	TGTGCCAGCAGTTCGCGACAGGGGGGATCCTACGAGCAGTACTTC	CASSSRQGGSYEQYF
TRBV13	NA	TRBJ2-3	once	TGTGCCAGCAGCCATTTCGCAGTTCACAGAACGCAGTATTTT	CASSHFAVHRTQYF
TRBV9	TRBD1	TRBJ1-2	NA	TGTGCCAGCAGCTCTCGACAGGGCATAGGCGATGGCTACACCTTC	CASSSRQGIGDGYTF
TRBV2	TRBD2	TRBJ2-4	NA	TGTGCCAGCAGTGTGGTAGCGGGGGGGCACATTCAGTACTTC	CASSVVAGGHIQYF
TRBV6-6	NA	TRBJ2-1	NA	TGTGCCAGCACTAACAGTCGGGGGAGCTCCTACAATGAGCAGTTCTTC	CASTNSRGSSYNEQFF
TRBV4-1	TRBD1	TRBJ1-2	NA	TGCGCCAGCAGCCAAGGTCAGACAGGGTCCGATGCTAACTATGGCTACACCTTC	CASSQGQTGSDANYGYTF
TRBV4-3	NA	TRBJ1-4	NA	TGCGCCAGCAGCCGGGACACCGCTAATGAAAAACTGTTTTTT	CASSRDTANEKLFF